This T cell receptor (beta chain) was obtained from a study of cytomegalovirus exposure and HLA in healthy donors. With 60 Vbeta and 13 Jbeta primers, the PCR was carried out. Measured with immunoSEQ multiplex PCR; TCRdb has only the in-frame clones, and not every one. The sample shows 90,000 to 120,000 clones, over 75% of them seen only once. Germline V gene data show CDR1 as SGHRS and CDR2 as YFSETQ. CDR3 length: 17 amino acids. The junction had 16 bases not matched to a gene; V was cut back by 4 bases and J by 4 bases. The clonotype was recovered from a male donor in good health and CMV-seronegative. The V gene is TRBV5-1, the J gene TRBJ1-2, with 7 bases lining up with TRBD1. The sample was PBMCs. The chain's CDR3 is CASSLRGQAPTIYGYTF. In DNA form, the CDR3 reads TGCGCCAGCAGCCTCCGAGGACAGGCCCCGACGATCTATGGCTACACCTTC.